This T cell receptor (beta chain) originates from a study of cytomegalovirus exposure and HLA in healthy donors. Background on the study: Some 91 million unique TCRs from HLA-typed donors were held in an early release of data. Findings and limits, study-wide: A missense variant in DCLRE1C was later tied to TCR beta V- and J-gene trimming. There were 164 TCR beta chains listed as cytomegalovirus-associated. Later work found most CMV-associated TCR beta chains apparently HLA-restricted.

PCR primers comprised 60 Vbeta and 13 Jbeta primers. Only in-frame clones appear in the TCRdb table, and some are missing; sequencing was by immunoSEQ multiplex PCR. The sample holds about 78,000 clones, about 88% seen once. This CDR3 contains 14 residues. V lost 0 bases to trimming and J lost 6 bases; unmatched junction nucleotides: 2. CDR1 is SGHTS, CDR2 YDEGEE, per germline. A word on this clone: Its matching antigen is unknown.

V and J are TRBV5-8 and TRBJ1-3, with TRBD1 matching over 8 bases. Sequenced: PBMCs. The sequence came from a woman aged 45-65 years in good health and CMV-seronegative. The CDR3 DNA is TGTGCCAGCAGCTTGGGACAGGGGTTAAACACCATATATTTT. It yields the protein CASSLGQGLNTIYF.